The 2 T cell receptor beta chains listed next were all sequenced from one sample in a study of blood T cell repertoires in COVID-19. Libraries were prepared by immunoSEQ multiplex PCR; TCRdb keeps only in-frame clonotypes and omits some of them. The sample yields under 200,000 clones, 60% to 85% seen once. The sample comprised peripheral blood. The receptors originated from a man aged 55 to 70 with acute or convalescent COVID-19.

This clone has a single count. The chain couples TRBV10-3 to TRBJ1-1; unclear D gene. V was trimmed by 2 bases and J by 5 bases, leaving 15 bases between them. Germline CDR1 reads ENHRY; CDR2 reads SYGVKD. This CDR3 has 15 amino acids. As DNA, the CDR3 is TGTGCCATCAGTGAGCCCATTTTTGGAGGAACTGAAGCTTTCTTT. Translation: CAISEPIFGGTEAFF.

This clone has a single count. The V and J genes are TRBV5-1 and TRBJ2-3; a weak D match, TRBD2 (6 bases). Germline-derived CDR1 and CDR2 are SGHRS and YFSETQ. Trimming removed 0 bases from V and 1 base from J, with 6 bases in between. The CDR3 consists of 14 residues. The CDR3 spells CASSLGGGTDTQYF. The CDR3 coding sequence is TGCGCCAGCAGCTTGGGCGGGGGCACAGATACGCAGTATTTT.